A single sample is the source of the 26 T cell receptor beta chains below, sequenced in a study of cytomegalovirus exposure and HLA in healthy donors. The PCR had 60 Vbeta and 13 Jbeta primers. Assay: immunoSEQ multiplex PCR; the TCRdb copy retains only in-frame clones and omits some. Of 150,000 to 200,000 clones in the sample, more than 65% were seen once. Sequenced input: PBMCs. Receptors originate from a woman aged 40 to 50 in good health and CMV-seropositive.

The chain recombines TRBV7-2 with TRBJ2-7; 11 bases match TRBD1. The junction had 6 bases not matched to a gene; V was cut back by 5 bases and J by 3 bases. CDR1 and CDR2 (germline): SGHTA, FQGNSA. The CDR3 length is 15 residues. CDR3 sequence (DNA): TGTGCCAGCAGCACCGGACAGGGGGCACTCTACGAGCAGTACTTC. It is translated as CASSTGQGALYEQYF.

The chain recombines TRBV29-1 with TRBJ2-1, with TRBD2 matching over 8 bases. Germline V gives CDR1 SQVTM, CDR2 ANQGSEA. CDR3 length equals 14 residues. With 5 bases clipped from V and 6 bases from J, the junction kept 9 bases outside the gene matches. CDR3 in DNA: TGCAGCGTTCCCGAGGGCCTAGCGGGCAATGAGCAGTTCTTC. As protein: CSVPEGLAGNEQFF.

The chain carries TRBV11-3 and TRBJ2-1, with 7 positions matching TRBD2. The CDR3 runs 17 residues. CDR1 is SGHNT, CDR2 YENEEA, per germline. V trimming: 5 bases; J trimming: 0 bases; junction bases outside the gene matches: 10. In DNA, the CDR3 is TGTGCCAGCAGCCCCCCCCTGGGAGGGCGCTCCTACAATGAGCAGTTCTTC. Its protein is CASSPPLGGRSYNEQFF.

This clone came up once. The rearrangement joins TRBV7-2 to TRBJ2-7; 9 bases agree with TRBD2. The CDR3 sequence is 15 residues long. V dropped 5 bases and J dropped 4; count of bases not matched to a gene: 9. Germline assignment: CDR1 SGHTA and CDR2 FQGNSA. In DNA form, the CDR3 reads TGTGCCAGCAGCCCCGGTGCTAGCGGGGTTTACGAGCAGTACTTC. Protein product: CASSPGASGVYEQYF. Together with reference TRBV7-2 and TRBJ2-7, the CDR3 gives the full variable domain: GAGVSQSPSNKVTEKGKDVELRCDPISGHTALYWYRQSLGQGLEFLIYFQGNSAPDKSGLPSDRFSAERTGGSVSTLTIQRTQQEDSAVYLCASSPGASGVYEQYFGPGTRLTVT.

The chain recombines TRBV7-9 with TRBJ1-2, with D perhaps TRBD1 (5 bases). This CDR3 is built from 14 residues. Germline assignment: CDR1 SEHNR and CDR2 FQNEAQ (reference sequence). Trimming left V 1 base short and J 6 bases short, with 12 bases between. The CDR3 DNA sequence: TGTGCCAGCAGCTTAGAGGTGGGGCGCCATGGCTACACCTTC. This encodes CASSLEVGRHGYTF. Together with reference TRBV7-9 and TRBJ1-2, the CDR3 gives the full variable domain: DTGVSQNPRHKITKRGQNVTFRCDPISEHNRLYWYRQTLGQGPEFLTYFQNEAQLEKSRLLSDRFSAERPKGSFSTLEIQRTEQGDSAMYLCASSLEVGRHGYTFGSGTRLTVV.

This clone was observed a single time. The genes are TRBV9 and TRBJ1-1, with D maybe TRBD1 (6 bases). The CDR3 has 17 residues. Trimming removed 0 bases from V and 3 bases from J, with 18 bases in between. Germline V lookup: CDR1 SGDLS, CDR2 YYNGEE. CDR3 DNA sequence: TGTGCCAGCAGCGTAGATACAGGGTGGGGGGGGTACACTGAAGCTTTCTTT. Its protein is CASSVDTGWGGYTEAFF.

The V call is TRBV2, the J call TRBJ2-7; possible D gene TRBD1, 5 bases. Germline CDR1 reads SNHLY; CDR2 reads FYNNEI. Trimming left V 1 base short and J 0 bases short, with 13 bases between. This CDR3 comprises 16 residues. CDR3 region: CASSEELTESSYEQYF. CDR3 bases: TGTGCCAGCAGTGAAGAACTGACAGAATCCTCCTACGAGCAGTACTTC.

CDR3 protein: CASKKQIEETQYF. The DNA for the CDR3 is TGTGCCAGCAAAAAACAGATCGAGGAGACCCAGTACTTC. The chain uses TRBV5-4 and TRBJ2-5, with no clear D. The V end was cut by 6 bases, the J end by 5 bases, with 14 bases between. The CDR3 spans 13 residues. The germline V gene has CDR1 SGHNT and CDR2 YYREEE (reference sequence). The full variable domain, its missing parts supplied by reference TRBV5-4 and TRBJ2-5, is ETGVTQSPTHLIKTRGQQVTLRCSSQSGHNTVSWYQQALGQGPQFIFQYYREEENGRGNFPPRFSGLQFPNYSSELNVNALELDDSALYLCASKKQIEETQYFGPGTRLLVL.

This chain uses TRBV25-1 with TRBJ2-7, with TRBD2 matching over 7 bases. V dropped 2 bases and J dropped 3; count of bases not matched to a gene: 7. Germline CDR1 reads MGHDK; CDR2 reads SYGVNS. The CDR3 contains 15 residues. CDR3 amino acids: CASSEGGRAFYEQYF. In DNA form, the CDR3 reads TGTGCCAGCAGTGAAGGTGGGAGGGCCTTCTACGAGCAGTACTTC.

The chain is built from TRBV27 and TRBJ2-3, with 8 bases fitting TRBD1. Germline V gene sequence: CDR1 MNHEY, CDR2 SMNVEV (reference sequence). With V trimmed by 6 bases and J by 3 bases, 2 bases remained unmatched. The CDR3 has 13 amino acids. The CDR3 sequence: CASRGQGTDTQYF. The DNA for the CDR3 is TGTGCCAGCAGAGGACAGGGAACAGATACGCAGTATTTT.

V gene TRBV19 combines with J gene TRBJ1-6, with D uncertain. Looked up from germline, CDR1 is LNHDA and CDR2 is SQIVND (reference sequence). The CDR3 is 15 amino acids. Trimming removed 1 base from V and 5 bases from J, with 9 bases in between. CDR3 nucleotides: TGTGCCAGTAGTATAGTTAATACGGATAATTCACCCCTCCACTTT. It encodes CASSIVNTDNSPLHF. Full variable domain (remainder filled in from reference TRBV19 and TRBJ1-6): DGGITQSPKYLFRKEGQNVTLSCEQNLNHDAMYWYRQDPGQGLRLIYYSQIVNDFQKGDIAEGYSVSREKKESFPLTVTSAQKNPTAFYLCASSIVNTDNSPLHFGNGTRLTVT.

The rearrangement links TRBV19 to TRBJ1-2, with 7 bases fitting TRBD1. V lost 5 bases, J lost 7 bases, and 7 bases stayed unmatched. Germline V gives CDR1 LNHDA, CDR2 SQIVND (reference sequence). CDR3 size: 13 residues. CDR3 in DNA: TGTGCCAGTAGTTCCATAAACAGGGGTGGCTACACCTTC. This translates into CASSSINRGGYTF.

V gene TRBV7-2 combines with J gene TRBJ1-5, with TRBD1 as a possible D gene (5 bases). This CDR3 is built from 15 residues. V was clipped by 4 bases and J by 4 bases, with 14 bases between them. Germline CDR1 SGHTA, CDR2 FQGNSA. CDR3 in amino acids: CASSSGAGRNQPQHF. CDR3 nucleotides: TGTGCCAGCAGCTCCGGTGCAGGGAGGAATCAGCCCCAGCATTTT.

This CDR3 is CASSEALGVQETQYF. The CDR3 DNA reads TGTGCCAGCAGTGAAGCGCTAGGGGTTCAAGAGACCCAGTACTTC. V gene TRBV2 combines with J gene TRBJ2-5; possible D gene TRBD1, 5 bases. The CDR3 loop spans 15 amino acids. Germline values: CDR1 SNHLY, CDR2 FYNNEI. Trimming pared 0 bases from V and 2 bases from J, leaving 10 bases between.

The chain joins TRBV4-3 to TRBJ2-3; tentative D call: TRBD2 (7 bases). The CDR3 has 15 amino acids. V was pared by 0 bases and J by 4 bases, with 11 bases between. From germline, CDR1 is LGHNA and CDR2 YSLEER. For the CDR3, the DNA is TGCGCCAGCAGCCAAGACGGGGGGCTGTCAGATACGCAGTATTTT. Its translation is CASSQDGGLSDTQYF.

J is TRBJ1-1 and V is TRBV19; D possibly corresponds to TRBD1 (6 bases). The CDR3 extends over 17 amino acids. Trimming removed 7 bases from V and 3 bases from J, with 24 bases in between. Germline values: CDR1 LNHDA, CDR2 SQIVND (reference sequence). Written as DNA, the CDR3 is TGTGCCAGTAAATCTATGTGGGGGGGTGCAGGGGACACTGAAGCTTTCTTT. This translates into CASKSMWGGAGDTEAFF.

The CDR3 protein is CASSSVLRGNTIYF. The CDR3 nucleotides are TGTGCCAGCAGTTCGGTTCTGCGGGGAAACACCATATATTTT. This chain joins TRBV6-1 and TRBJ1-3; D gene uncertain. The germline V gene has CDR1 MNHNS and CDR2 SASEGT. The CDR3 totals 14 residues. With 5 bases removed from V and 4 bases from J, the gap between germline ends came to 12 bases.

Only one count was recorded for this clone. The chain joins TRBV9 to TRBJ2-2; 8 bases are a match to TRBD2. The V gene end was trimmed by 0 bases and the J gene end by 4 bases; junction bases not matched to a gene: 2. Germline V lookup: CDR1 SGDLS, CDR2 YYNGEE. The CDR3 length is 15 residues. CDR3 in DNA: TGTGCCAGCAGCGTAGCGGGGGGGCTCACCGGGGAGCTGTTTTTT. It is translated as CASSVAGGLTGELFF.

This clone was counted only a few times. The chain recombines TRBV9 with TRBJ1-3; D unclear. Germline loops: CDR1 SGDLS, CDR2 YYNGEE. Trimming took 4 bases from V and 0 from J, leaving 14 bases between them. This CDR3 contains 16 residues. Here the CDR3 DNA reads TGTGCCAGCAGCCCTCCGGGAGCGATCTCTGGAAACACCATATATTTT. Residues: CASSPPGAISGNTIYF.

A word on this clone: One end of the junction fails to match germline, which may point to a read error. The CDR3 loop is CSSIREGEKLFF. The CDR3 DNA follows: TGTTCCAGCATCCGGGAGGGGGAAAAACTGTTTTTT. This chain uses TRBV7-9 with TRBJ1-4, with D possibly being TRBD1 (5 bases). The CDR3 extends over 12 amino acids. Germline assignment: CDR1 SEHNR and CDR2 FQNEAQ (reference sequence).

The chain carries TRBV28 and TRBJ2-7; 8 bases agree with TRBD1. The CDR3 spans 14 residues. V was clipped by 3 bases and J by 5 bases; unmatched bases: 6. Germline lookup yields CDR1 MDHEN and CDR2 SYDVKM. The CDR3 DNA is TGTGCCAGCAGTTTGCGGCAGGGGGCCAACGAGCAGTACTTC. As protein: CASSLRQGANEQYF.

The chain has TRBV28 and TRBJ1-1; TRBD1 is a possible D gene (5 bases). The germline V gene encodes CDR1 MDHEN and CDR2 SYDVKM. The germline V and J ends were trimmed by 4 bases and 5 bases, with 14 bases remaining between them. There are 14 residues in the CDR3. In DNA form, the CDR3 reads TGTGCCAGCAGTTCCTCAGGGAGGAGAACTGAAGCTTTCTTT. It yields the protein CASSSSGRRTEAFF.

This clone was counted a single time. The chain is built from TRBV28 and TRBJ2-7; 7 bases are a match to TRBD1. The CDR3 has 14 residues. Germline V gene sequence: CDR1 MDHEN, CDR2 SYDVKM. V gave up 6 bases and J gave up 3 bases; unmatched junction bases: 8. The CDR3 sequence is CASSYQGVGYEQYF. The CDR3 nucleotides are TGTGCCAGCAGCTACCAGGGGGTTGGCTACGAGCAGTACTTC. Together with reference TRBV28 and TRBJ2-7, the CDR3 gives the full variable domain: DVKVTQSSRYLVKRTGEKVFLECVQDMDHENMFWYRQDPGLGLRLIYFSYDVKMKEKGDIPEGYSVSREKKERFSLILESASTNQTSMYLCASSYQGVGYEQYFGPGTRLTVT.

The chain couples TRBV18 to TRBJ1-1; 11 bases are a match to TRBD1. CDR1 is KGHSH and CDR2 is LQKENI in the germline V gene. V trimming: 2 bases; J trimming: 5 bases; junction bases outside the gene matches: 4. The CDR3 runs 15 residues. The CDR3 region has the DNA TGTGCCAGCTCACCAGGACAGGGGGCGAGTACTGAAGCTTTCTTT. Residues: CASSPGQGASTEAFF.

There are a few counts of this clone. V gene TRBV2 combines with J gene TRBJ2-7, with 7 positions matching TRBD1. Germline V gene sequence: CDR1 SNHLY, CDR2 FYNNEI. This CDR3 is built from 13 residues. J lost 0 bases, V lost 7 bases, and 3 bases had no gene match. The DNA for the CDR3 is TGTGCCAGCACGACAGGGAGCTCCTACGAGCAGTACTTC. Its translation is CASTTGSSYEQYF.

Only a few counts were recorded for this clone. The chain's CDR3 is CASGQREGSYNEQFF. DNA for the CDR3: TGTGCCAGCGGCCAGCGGGAGGGTTCCTACAATGAGCAGTTCTTC. The chain is built from TRBV2 and TRBJ2-1, with 10 bases that match TRBD2. After removal of 8 bases from V and 1 base from J, the junction contained 5 bases not matched to a gene. The CDR3 is 15 amino acids. CDR1 and CDR2 from the germline V gene are SNHLY and FYNNEI.